This note documents a single TCR beta chain sequence. It was with 60 Vbeta and 13 Jbeta primers that the PCR ran. Authors' processing steps: An analysis performed later counted 60 million to 90 million unique TCR beta chains (roughly 11 million of them shared). Clones were sequenced by immunoSEQ multiplex PCR, and TCRdb holds only the in-frame ones, with some missing. The DNA gave D and trimming, while V, J and clone size come from that table. The sample consists of under 150,000 clones, over 60% of them appearing once. The germline V gene has CDR1 LNHDA and CDR2 SQIVND (reference sequence). V dropped 6 bases and J dropped 0; count of bases not matched to a gene: 8. This CDR3 is built from 16 residues. The data originate from a study of cytomegalovirus exposure and HLA in healthy donors. As for the study in general: Most genotyped donors, over 70% of 300 to 400, had Caucasian-associated genetic ancestry.

The sequence came from a man aged 35 to 55 in good health and CMV-seropositive. Sample: PBMCs. The chain employs TRBV19 and TRBJ1-5; TRBD1 matches 7 bases. CDR3 sequence reads: CASSLQGKNSNQPQHF. CDR3 DNA sequence: TGTGCCAGTAGCCTACAGGGGAAAAATAGCAATCAGCCCCAGCATTTT.